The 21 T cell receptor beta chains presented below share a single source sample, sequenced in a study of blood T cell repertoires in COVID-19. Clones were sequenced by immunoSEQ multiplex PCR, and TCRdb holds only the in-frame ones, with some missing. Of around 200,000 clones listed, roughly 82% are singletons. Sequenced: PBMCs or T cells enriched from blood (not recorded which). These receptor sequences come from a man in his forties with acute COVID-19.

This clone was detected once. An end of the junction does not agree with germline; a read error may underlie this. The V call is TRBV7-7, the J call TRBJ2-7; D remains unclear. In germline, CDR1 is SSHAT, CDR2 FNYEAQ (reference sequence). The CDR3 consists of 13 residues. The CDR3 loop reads CASSLTPDYEQYF. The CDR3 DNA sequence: TGTGCTAGCAGCTTGACACCAGACTACGAGCAGTACTTC.

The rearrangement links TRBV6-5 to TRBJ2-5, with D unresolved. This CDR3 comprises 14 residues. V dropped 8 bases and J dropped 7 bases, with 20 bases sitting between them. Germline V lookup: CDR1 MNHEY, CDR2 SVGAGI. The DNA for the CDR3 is TGTGCCAGCTCCGAAACCCCTATGTCTGGGACCCAGTACTTC. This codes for CASSETPMSGTQYF.

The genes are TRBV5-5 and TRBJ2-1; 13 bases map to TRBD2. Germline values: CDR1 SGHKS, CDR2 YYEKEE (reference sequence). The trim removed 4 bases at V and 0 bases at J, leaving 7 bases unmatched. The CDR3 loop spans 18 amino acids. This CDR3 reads CASSVGLAGASSYNEQFF. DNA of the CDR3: TGTGCCAGCAGCGTAGGACTAGCGGGAGCGAGCTCCTACAATGAGCAGTTCTTC.

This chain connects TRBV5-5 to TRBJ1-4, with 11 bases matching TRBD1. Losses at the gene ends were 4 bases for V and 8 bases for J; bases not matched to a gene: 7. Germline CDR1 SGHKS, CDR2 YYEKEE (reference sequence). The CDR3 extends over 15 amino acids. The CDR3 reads CASSPRGTGGEKLFF. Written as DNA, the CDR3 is TGTGCCAGCAGCCCGCGCGGGACAGGGGGGGAAAAACTGTTTTTT.

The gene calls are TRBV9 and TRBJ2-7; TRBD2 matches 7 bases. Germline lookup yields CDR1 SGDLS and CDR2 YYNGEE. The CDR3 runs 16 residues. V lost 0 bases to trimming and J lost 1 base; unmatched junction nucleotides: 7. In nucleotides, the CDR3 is TGTGCCAGCAGCGTAGGGATAGCGGGTCTTTCCTACGAGCAGTACTTC. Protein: CASSVGIAGLSYEQYF.

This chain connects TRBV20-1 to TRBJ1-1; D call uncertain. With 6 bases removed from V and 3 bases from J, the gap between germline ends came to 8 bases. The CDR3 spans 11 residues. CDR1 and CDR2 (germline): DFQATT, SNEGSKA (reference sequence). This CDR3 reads CSAEGHTEAFF. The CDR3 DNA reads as TGCAGTGCGGAGGGTCACACTGAAGCTTTCTTT.

The CDR3 DNA is TGTGCCAGCAGCTACAGCCCCCTGGGCGGGGGCCAAGAGACCCAGTACTTC. This translates into CASSYSPLGGGQETQYF. This chain connects TRBV7-2 to TRBJ2-5, with 7 bases aligning to TRBD2. This CDR3 is 17 amino acids long. Trimming cost V 4 bases and J 1 base; bases outside gene matches: 12. CDR1 and CDR2 (germline): SGHTA, FQGNSA.

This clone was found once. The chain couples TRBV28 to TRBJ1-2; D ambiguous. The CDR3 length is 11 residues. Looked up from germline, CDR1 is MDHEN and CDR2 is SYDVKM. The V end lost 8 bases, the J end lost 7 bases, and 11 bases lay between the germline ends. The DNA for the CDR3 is TGTGCCAGCGAGGCCTACCTTGGCTACACCTTC. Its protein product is CASEAYLGYTF.

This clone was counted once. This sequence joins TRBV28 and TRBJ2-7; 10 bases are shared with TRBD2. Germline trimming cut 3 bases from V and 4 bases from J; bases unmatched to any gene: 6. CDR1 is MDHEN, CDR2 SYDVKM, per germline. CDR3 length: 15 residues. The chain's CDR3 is CASSLVASGSYEQYF. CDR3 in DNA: TGTGCCAGCAGTTTGGTGGCTAGCGGGAGTTACGAGCAGTACTTC.

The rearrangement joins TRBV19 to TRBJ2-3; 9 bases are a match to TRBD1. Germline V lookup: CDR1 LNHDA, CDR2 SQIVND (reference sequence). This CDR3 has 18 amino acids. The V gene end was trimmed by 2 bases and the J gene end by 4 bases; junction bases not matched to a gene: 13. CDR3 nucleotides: TGTGCCAGTAGTATAATTGTAATAACAGGGGGCGAGGCAGATACGCAGTATTTT. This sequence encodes CASSIIVITGGEADTQYF. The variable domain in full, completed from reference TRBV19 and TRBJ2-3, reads DGGITQSPKYLFRKEGQNVTLSCEQNLNHDAMYWYRQDPGQGLRLIYYSQIVNDFQKGDIAEGYSVSREKKESFPLTVTSAQKNPTAFYLCASSIIVITGGEADTQYFGPGTRLTVL.

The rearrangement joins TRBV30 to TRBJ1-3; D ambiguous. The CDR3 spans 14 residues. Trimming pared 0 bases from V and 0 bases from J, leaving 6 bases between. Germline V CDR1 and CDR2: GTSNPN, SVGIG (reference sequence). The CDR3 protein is CAWSVSFSGNTIYF. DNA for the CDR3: TGTGCCTGGAGTGTATCCTTCTCTGGAAACACCATATATTTT.

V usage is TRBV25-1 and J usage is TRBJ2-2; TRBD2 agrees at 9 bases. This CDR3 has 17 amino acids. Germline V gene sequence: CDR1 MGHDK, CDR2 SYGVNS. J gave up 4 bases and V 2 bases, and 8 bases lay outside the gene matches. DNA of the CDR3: TGTGCCAGCAGTGAAATCTTAGCGGGAGATTTCACCGGGGAGCTGTTTTTT. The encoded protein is CASSEILAGDFTGELFF.

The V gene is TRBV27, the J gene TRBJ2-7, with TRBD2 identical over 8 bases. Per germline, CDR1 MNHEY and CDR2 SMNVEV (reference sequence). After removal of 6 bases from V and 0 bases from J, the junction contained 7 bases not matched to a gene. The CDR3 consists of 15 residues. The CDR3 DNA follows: TGTGCCAGCAGGCCAAGACTAGCGTACTCCTACGAGCAGTACTTC. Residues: CASRPRLAYSYEQYF.

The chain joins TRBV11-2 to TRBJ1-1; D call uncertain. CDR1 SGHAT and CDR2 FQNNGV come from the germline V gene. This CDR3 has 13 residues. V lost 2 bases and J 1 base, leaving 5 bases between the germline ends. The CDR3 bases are TGTGCCAGCAGCTTACGGGAGAACACTGAAGCTTTCTTT. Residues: CASSLRENTEAFF.

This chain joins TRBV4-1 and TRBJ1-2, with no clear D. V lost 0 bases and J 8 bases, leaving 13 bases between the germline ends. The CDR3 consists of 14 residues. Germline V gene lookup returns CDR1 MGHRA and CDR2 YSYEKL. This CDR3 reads CASSQDAAPRGYTF. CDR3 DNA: TGCGCCAGCAGCCAAGATGCGGCGCCGCGGGGCTACACCTTC.

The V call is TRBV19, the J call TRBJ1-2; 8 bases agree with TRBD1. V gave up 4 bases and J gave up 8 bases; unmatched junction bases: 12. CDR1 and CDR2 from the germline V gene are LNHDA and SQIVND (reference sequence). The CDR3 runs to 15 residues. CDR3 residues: CASSTNGQGDGGYTF. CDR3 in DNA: TGTGCCAGTAGTACCAACGGACAGGGAGATGGGGGCTACACCTTC.

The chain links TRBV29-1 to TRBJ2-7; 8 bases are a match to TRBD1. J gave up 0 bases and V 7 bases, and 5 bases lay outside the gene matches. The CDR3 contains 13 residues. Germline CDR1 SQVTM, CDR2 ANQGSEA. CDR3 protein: CSAGQGSSYEQYF. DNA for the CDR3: TGCAGCGCCGGACAGGGAAGCTCCTACGAGCAGTACTTC.

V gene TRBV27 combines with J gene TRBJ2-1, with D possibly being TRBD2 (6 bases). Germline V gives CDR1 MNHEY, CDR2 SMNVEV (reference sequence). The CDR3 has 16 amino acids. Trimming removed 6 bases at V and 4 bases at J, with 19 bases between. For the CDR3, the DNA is TGTGCCAGCAGATCTGTCGCTGGGGGGACGTACAATGAGCAGTTCTTC. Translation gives CASRSVAGGTYNEQFF.

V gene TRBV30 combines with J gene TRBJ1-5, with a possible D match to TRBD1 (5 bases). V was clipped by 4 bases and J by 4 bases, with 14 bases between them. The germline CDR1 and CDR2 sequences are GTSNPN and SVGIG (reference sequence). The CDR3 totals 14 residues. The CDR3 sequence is CAWTPRVPNQPQHF. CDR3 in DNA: TGTGCCTGGACCCCCAGGGTCCCGAATCAGCCCCAGCATTTT. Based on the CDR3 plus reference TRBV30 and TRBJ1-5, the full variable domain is SQTIHQWPATLVQPVGSPLSLECTVEGTSNPNLYWYRQAAGRGLQLLFYSVGIGQISSEVPQNLSASRPQDRQFILSSKKLLLSDSGFYLCAWTPRVPNQPQHFGDGTRLSIL.

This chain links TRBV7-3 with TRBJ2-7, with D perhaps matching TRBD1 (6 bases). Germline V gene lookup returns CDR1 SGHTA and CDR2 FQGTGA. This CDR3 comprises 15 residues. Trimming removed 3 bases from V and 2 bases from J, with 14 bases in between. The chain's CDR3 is CASSLRSGQTYEQYF. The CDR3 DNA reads TGTGCCAGCAGCTTGAGATCCGGACAGACCTACGAGCAGTACTTC.

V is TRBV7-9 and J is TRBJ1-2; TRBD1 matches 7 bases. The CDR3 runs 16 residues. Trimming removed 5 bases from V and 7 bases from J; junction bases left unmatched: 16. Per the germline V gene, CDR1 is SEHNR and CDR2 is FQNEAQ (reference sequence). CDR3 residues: CASSLQFVEGASGYTF. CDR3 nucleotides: TGTGCCAGCAGCCTACAGTTCGTCGAGGGGGCTAGTGGCTACACCTTC.